This T cell receptor (beta chain) was profiled in a study of tumor and adjacent non-tumor tissue in lung cancer. As regards this clonotype: What it binds is unknown. An end of the junction does not agree with germline; a read error may underlie this.

RNA was extracted from bulk tissue without any cell sorting. More than 3 cm separated this lung sample from the edge of the tumor. Chemotherapy-naive patients with new lung cancer underwent thoracic surgery in China, August–late 2014. The CDR3 runs 14 residues. Germline assignment: CDR1 MNHEY and CDR2 SVGAGI. A modified ARM-PCR protocol with three rounds of nested PCR amplified TCRbeta. MiXCR was run by TCRdb on the multiplex PCR reads, yielding one entry per CDR3 protein. Among about 90,000 distinct CDR3 sequences listed, around 80% were seen once. Study-wide findings and caveats: In normal lung, the top 100 clones were significantly more dominant than in tumor. Compared with tumor, normal lung showed significantly lower TCR diversity.

This clonotype originated in a woman in her forties or fifties with non-small cell lung cancer. The sequencing input was distant non-tumor lung tissue. The V and J genes are TRBV6-5 and TRBJ2-2; the D gene is possibly TRBD1 (5 bases). CDR3 nucleotides: TGTGTCAGCAGTGACCCAGGGTTGGCCGCGGAGCTGTTTTTT. Protein sequence: CVSSDPGLAAELFF.